The 32 T cell receptor beta chains presented below share a single source sample, sequenced in a study of blood T cells in healthy people across ages. Alongside a J-beta primer mix, a sample-barcoded 5' primer served in a second PCR lasting about 7 to 12 cycles. TCRdb analysed the 5' RACE reads with MiXCR anew, one entry per CDR3 protein. Of 1,500,000 or so distinct CDR3 sequences listed, around 59% are singletons. Sequenced: blood. The source is a man aged 18 to 29 in good health.

This clonotype was observed a few times. The chain is built from TRBV27 and TRBJ2-7, with D perhaps matching TRBD1 or TRBD2 (5 bases each). This CDR3 has 14 residues. Germline lookup yields CDR1 MNHEY and CDR2 SMNVEV (reference sequence). V was shortened by 3 bases and J by 3 bases, with 12 bases between the two germline ends. The CDR3 nucleotides are TGTGCCAGCAGTTTTAACGGGGCTAGCTACGAGCAGTACTTC. The encoded protein is CASSFNGASYEQYF.

V and J are TRBV7-8 and TRBJ2-7; 8 bases line up with TRBD1. Trimming removed 4 bases from V and 1 base from J; junction bases left unmatched: 9. The CDR3 has 16 amino acids. Germline loops: CDR1 SGHVS, CDR2 FQNEAQ. The CDR3 region has the DNA TGTGCCAGCAGCTCCCCTACAGGACAGGGTTCCTACGAGCAGTACTTC. Translated, it gives CASSSPTGQGSYEQYF.

V gene TRBV4-1 combines with J gene TRBJ2-3; tentative D call: TRBD2 (5 bases). Trimming left V 0 bases short and J 5 bases short, with 12 bases between. Germline CDR1 reads MGHRA; CDR2 reads YSYEKL. This CDR3 region has 15 residues. The CDR3 DNA reads as TGCGCCAGCAGCCAAGACACGGAGAGGGAAGATACGCAGTATTTT. It yields the protein CASSQDTEREDTQYF.

Many counts were recorded for this clonotype. The V gene is TRBV2, the J gene TRBJ2-3; D call uncertain. The germline V gene encodes CDR1 SNHLY and CDR2 FYNNEI. The CDR3 is made up of 14 amino acids. Trimming stripped 4 bases from V and 5 bases from J, with 13 bases between. The CDR3 spells CASSARQAIDTQYF. The CDR3 DNA sequence: TGTGCCAGCAGTGCCCGACAAGCAATAGATACGCAGTATTTT.

This clonotype was picked up one time. The chain employs TRBV6-6 and TRBJ2-1; D gene unclear. CDR1 and CDR2 (germline): MNHNY, SVGAGI (reference sequence). The CDR3 has 15 amino acids. Deletions cut 2 bases from V and 3 bases from J, with 11 bases between. The CDR3 loop reads CASSYRRRYYNEQFF. The CDR3 DNA reads TGTGCCAGCAGTTACAGGAGACGGTACTACAATGAGCAGTTCTTC.

The table lists this clonotype with a count of one. The chain links TRBV6-2 or TRBV6-3 to TRBJ1-1, with D maybe TRBD1 (6 bases). Looked up from germline, CDR1 is MNHEY and CDR2 is SVGEGT. Trimming left V 8 bases short and J 4 bases short, with 11 bases between. The CDR3 totals 12 residues. The DNA of the CDR3 is TGTGCCAGCGCTCTACAGGGCACTGAAGCTTTCTTT. Amino acids: CASALQGTEAFF.

The chain links TRBV6-5 to TRBJ2-5, with D perhaps being TRBD1 or TRBD2 (5 bases each). Germline CDR1 MNHEY, CDR2 SVGAGI. With 6 bases removed from V and 9 bases from J, the gap between germline ends came to 14 bases. The CDR3 is made up of 12 amino acids. For the CDR3, the DNA is TGTGCCAGCAGCCAGGGACCCGGCCCCCAGTACTTC. Amino acids: CASSQGPGPQYF.

The CDR3 DNA reads TGTGCCAGCAGCCCAAGGGACTCGCTAGATCAAGAGACCCAGTACTTC. Amino acids: CASSPRDSLDQETQYF. The genes are TRBV7-9 and TRBJ2-5; tentative D call: TRBD2 (6 bases). Germline V gene sequence: CDR1 SEHNR, CDR2 FQNEAQ (reference sequence). The CDR3 has 16 residues. Trimming shortened V by 5 bases and J by 2 bases, and 18 bases separated the two germline ends.

The chain links TRBV4-2 to TRBJ2-7; TRBD2 agrees at 7 bases. CDR3 size: 12 residues. Germline V gene data show CDR1 as LGHNA and CDR2 as YNFKEQ. The trim removed 8 bases at V and 3 bases at J, leaving 4 bases unmatched. The CDR3 DNA is TGTGCCAGCGGGGGAGGGGACTACGAGCAGTACTTC. It yields the protein CASGGGDYEQYF.

The genes are TRBV9 and TRBJ2-2, with D perhaps being TRBD1 or TRBD2 (5 bases each). Germline V gives CDR1 SGDLS, CDR2 YYNGEE. This CDR3 contains 16 residues. Trimming shortened V by 0 bases and J by 5 bases, and 14 bases separated the two germline ends. CDR3 DNA sequence: TGTGCCAGCAGCGTAGCCTCTGGGGGATGGACCGGGGAGCTGTTTTTT. This sequence encodes CASSVASGGWTGELFF.

This chain connects TRBV25-1 to TRBJ1-1; TRBD1 is a possible D gene (5 bases). The V and J ends lost 1 base and 3 bases respectively, with 12 bases between them. Germline V gene lookup returns CDR1 MGHDK and CDR2 SYGVNS. The CDR3 contains 15 residues. This CDR3 reads CASSESWGGDTEAFF. The CDR3 DNA follows: TGTGCCAGCAGTGAATCTTGGGGCGGGGACACTGAAGCTTTCTTT.

This clonotype was counted a single time. The V gene is TRBV11-3, the J gene TRBJ2-4; D not certain. Judging by the DNA end, TRBJ2-5 fits better; the J call may be wrong. This CDR3 is 14 amino acids long. Per the germline V gene, CDR1 is SGHNT and CDR2 is YENEEA. CDR3 bases: TGTGCCAGCAGCTTATCACTGGGTTCGGAGACCCAGTACTTC. Translation gives CASSLSLGSETQYF.

The J gene is TRBJ2-7, the V gene TRBV28; D gene unclear. CDR3 length: 13 amino acids. Trimming stripped 3 bases from V and 3 bases from J, with 9 bases between. Germline V gene sequence: CDR1 MDHEN, CDR2 SYDVKM. The CDR3 bases are TGTGCCAGCAGTTTTCCGACGATCTACGAGCAGTACTTC. Its protein is CASSFPTIYEQYF.

This clonotype was counted a few times. V usage is TRBV7-9 and J usage is TRBJ2-7; TRBD2 agrees at 7 bases. Germline loops: CDR1 SEHNR, CDR2 FQNEAQ (reference sequence). The trim removed 3 bases at V and 5 bases at J, leaving 7 bases unmatched. CDR3 length: 14 residues. CDR3 sequence: CASSFELAHNEQYF. CDR3 in DNA: TGTGCCAGCAGCTTTGAACTAGCGCACAACGAGCAGTACTTC.

This clonotype appeared a few times. The V call is TRBV9, the J call TRBJ1-1, with no clear D. V lost 0 bases and J 2 bases, leaving 8 bases between the germline ends. The CDR3 has 14 amino acids. Germline assignment: CDR1 SGDLS and CDR2 YYNGEE. CDR3 sequence (DNA): TGTGCCAGCAGCGTAGAAATAGAAAACACTGAAGCTTTCTTT. It is translated as CASSVEIENTEAFF. The full variable domain, its missing parts supplied by reference TRBV9 and TRBJ1-1, is DSGVTQTPKHLITATGQRVTLRCSPRSGDLSVYWYQQSLDQGLQFLIQYYNGEERAKGNILERFSAQQFPDLHSELNLSSLELGDSALYFCASSVEIENTEAFFGQGTRLTVV.

The J gene is TRBJ1-2, the V gene TRBV27, with unresolved D. Looked up from germline, CDR1 is MNHEY and CDR2 is SMNVEV (reference sequence). The CDR3 covers 14 residues. Trimming removed 6 bases at V and 4 bases at J, with 15 bases between. CDR3 residues: CASRTRGPFYGYTF. In nucleotides, the CDR3 is TGTGCCAGCAGGACCCGAGGCCCCTTCTATGGCTACACCTTC.

The CDR3 coding sequence is TGTGCCAGCAGCTCGGGACTAGCGGGGGGGAGCACAGATACGCAGTATTTT. Its translation is CASSSGLAGGSTDTQYF. This chain uses TRBV11-2 with TRBJ2-3, with 16 bases that match TRBD2. Trimming removed 4 bases from V and 0 bases from J; junction bases left unmatched: 1. This CDR3 region has 17 residues. Per the germline V gene, CDR1 is SGHAT and CDR2 is FQNNGV.

On this clonotype itself: This may come from a read error, since a much larger clone is one base off. The chain joins TRBV5-5 to TRBJ2-6; D possibly corresponds to TRBD2 (6 bases). CDR1 is SGHKS, CDR2 YYEKEE, per germline (reference sequence). The CDR3 runs 15 residues. Trimming shortened V by 4 bases and J by 5 bases, and 13 bases separated the two germline ends. Here the CDR3 reads CASSPGGSRANVLTF. The DNA of the CDR3 is TGTGCCAGCAGCCCCGGGGGATCTAGGGCCAACGTCCTGACTTTC.

The rearrangement uses TRBV11-2 and TRBJ2-1; TRBD2 aligns across 14 bases. The CDR3 extends over 15 amino acids. Germline CDR1 is SGHAT and CDR2 is FQNNGV. Germline trimming cut 6 bases from V and 9 bases from J; bases unmatched to any gene: 7. The CDR3 nucleotides are TGTGCCAGCAGAAAGGGACTAGCGGGAGAGGGTGAGCAGTTCTTC. Amino acids: CASRKGLAGEGEQFF. Using reference TRBV11-2 and TRBJ2-1 for the parts outside the CDR3, the full variable domain is EAGVAQSPRYKIIEKRQSVAFWCNPISGHATLYWYQQILGQGPKLLIQFQNNGVVDDSQLPKDRFSAERLKGVDSTLKIQPAKLEDSAVYLCASRKGLAGEGEQFFGPGTRLTVL.

This clonotype has just a few counts. The rearrangement joins TRBV20-1 to TRBJ2-3; tentatively, D is TRBD1 or TRBD2 (5 bases each). The CDR3 runs to 17 residues. V shed 1 base and J shed 3 bases, with 20 bases lying between them. From germline, CDR1 is DFQATT and CDR2 SNEGSKA (reference sequence). CDR3 nucleotides: TGCAGTGCTAGAGGCCCCCGGTCAGGGAGAGGTACAGATACGCAGTATTTT. It codes for CSARGPRSGRGTDTQYF.

The chain combines TRBV11-2 with TRBJ2-3; the D gene is possibly TRBD2 (6 bases). This CDR3 region has 11 residues. Germline CDR1 SGHAT, CDR2 FQNNGV. CDR3 sequence: CSGARADTQYF. CDR3 sequence (DNA): TGTTCGGGAGCCAGGGCAGATACGCAGTATTTT. Full variable domain (missing parts from reference TRBV11-2 and TRBJ2-3): EAGVAQSPRYKIIEKRQSVAFWCNPISGHATLYWYQQILGQGPKLLIQFQNNGVVDDSQLPKDRFSAERLKGVDSTLKIQPAKLEDSAVYLCSGARADTQYFGPGTRLTVL.

The CDR3 here is CASSQGGVGYTF. The CDR3 DNA reads as TGCGCCAGCAGCCAAGGGGGCGTAGGCTACACCTTC. The chain uses TRBV4-1 and TRBJ1-2, with D possibly matching TRBD1 (5 bases). The CDR3 contains 12 residues. Germline lookup yields CDR1 MGHRA and CDR2 YSYEKL. V gave up 1 base and J gave up 8 bases, with 8 bases separating them.

The sample holds a few counts of this clonotype. This sequence joins TRBV20-1 and TRBJ2-5, with D perhaps matching TRBD2 (6 bases). Germline CDR1 and CDR2: DFQATT and SNEGSKA (reference sequence). Deletions cut 4 bases from V and 0 bases from J, with 18 bases between. The CDR3 has 16 amino acids. CDR3 coding DNA: TGCAGTGCTATTTCTTCCAATAGCGGTAACCAAGAGACCCAGTACTTC. Its protein is CSAISSNSGNQETQYF.

The V call is TRBV20-1, the J call TRBJ2-1, with 8 bases fitting TRBD2. The V segment lost 3 bases and the J segment 2 bases; nucleotides outside the gene matches: 3. The CDR3 sequence is 14 residues long. Looked up from germline, CDR1 is DFQATT and CDR2 is SNEGSKA (reference sequence). CDR3 region: CSASIGGAYNEQFF. Here the CDR3 DNA reads TGCAGTGCTAGTATCGGGGGGGCCTACAATGAGCAGTTCTTC.

The rearrangement uses TRBV28 and TRBJ1-1; D might be TRBD1 (5 bases). Germline V gives CDR1 MDHEN, CDR2 SYDVKM. The CDR3 spans 14 residues. V lost 4 bases, J lost 3 bases, and 12 bases lay in between. CDR3 region: CASSYDRGYTEAFF. In nucleotides, the CDR3 is TGTGCCAGCAGTTATGACAGAGGTTACACTGAAGCTTTCTTT.

CDR3 sequence reads: CASSRYGLAEGPDTQYF. CDR3 DNA: TGTGCCAGCAGCCGGTATGGACTAGCGGAGGGGCCAGATACGCAGTATTTT. V and J are TRBV7-2 and TRBJ2-3, with 10 bases that match TRBD2. The CDR3 is made up of 17 amino acids. Germline trimming cut 5 bases from V and 4 bases from J; bases unmatched to any gene: 12. In germline, CDR1 is SGHTA, CDR2 FQGNSA.

This clonotype has a single count. The chain carries TRBV6-5 and TRBJ1-5; 7 bases are shared with TRBD1. Germline V lookup: CDR1 MNHEY, CDR2 SVGAGI. The CDR3 is made up of 18 amino acids. V gave up 2 bases and J gave up 0 bases; unmatched junction bases: 10. CDR3 nucleotides: TGTGCCAGCAGTTACGGGACAGCCCCCGGACATAGCAATCAGCCCCAGCATTTT. It codes for CASSYGTAPGHSNQPQHF.

This chain connects TRBV6-2 or TRBV6-3 to TRBJ2-7; weak D call: TRBD1 (6 bases). This CDR3 region has 14 residues. Germline lookup yields CDR1 MNHEY and CDR2 SVGEGT. V was clipped by 6 bases and J by 3 bases, with 15 bases between them. CDR3 coding DNA: TGTGCCAGCAGCCCGTCGGACAGCTACTACGAGCAGTACTTC. It codes for CASSPSDSYYEQYF.

The chain combines TRBV25-1 with TRBJ1-5; D may be TRBD1 (5 bases). The CDR3 runs 17 residues. The germline CDR1 and CDR2 sequences are MGHDK and SYGVNS. V was clipped by 1 base and J by 7 bases, with 20 bases between them. CDR3 sequence (DNA): TGTGCCAGCAGTGAATCGGGGTACACGGGGGGTATCCAGCCCCAGCATTTT. Its translation: CASSESGYTGGIQPQHF.

V and J are TRBV29-1 and TRBJ2-7; D could derive from TRBD1 or TRBD2 (5 bases each). The germline V and J ends were trimmed by 4 bases and 6 bases, with 13 bases remaining between them. The germline V gene has CDR1 SQVTM and CDR2 ANQGSEA. The CDR3 runs 12 residues. In DNA form, the CDR3 reads TGCAGCGTTGTGGGGGACGGATCCGAGCAGTACTTC. As protein: CSVVGDGSEQYF.

The gene calls are TRBV20-1 and TRBJ2-5; D is unclear. The end of the DNA is better explained by TRBJ2-7, so the J call may be wrong. This CDR3 region has 12 residues. Germline V gene lookup returns CDR1 DFQATT and CDR2 SNEGSKA (reference sequence). The CDR3 DNA is TGCAGTGCTAAAGACATTGCTCACGAGCAGTACTTC. Translating it yields CSAKDIAHEQYF.

This clonotype was seen repeatedly, ten times or more. V and J are TRBV20-1 and TRBJ2-7; D might be TRBD2 (6 bases). The CDR3 consists of 13 residues. Germline V CDR1 and CDR2: DFQATT, SNEGSKA (reference sequence). Trimming left V 1 base short and J 3 bases short, with 10 bases between. Written as DNA, the CDR3 is TGCAGTGCTAGAGGGGACTTTGACTACGAGCAGTACTTC. It encodes CSARGDFDYEQYF.